The clone carrying this TCR beta chain came up many times. Its antigen is not identified. This sample is part of a study of neurological immune-mediated disorders. Overall study findings and caveats: Falling below healthy controls, multiple sclerosis showed the least TCR clonal expansion, while HTLV-1-associated myelopathy showed the most.

A total of 2 million PBMCs stored at -80 degrees C provided the unsorted libraries. This CDR3 comprises 15 residues. Germline loops: CDR1 SGHTA, CDR2 FQGTGA. V was pared by 5 bases and J by 3 bases, with 16 bases between. TCRdb fed the 5' RACE reads into MiXCR, producing one record per CDR3 protein. The top ten hold roughly 21% of the sample, which has roughly 23,000 distinct CDR3 sequences, 8% to 13% seen once. The sequenced material came from PBMCs. The receptor was derived from a woman aged 55-75 years with HTLV-1-associated myelopathy (HAM/TSP). The chain couples TRBV7-3 to TRBJ1-2; maybe TRBD1 (5 bases). CDR3 coding DNA: TGTGCCAGCAGCCCCGAAGGTCGGGGGTACTATGGCTACACCTTC. It encodes CASSPEGRGYYGYTF.